This is a list of T cell receptor beta chains from one sample in a study of T cell responses to AZD1222 COVID-19 vaccine. Sequencing was performed with immunoSEQ multiplex PCR; in TCRdb, only in-frame clones are kept and a portion is missing. The sample includes about 86,000 clones, almost 90% of them seen just once. Sequenced material: peripheral blood, taken on day 0 of MenACWY control vaccination. The origin of the receptors is an adult in good health. Both conserved end residues are part of each CDR3. The D gene is left open where the match is weak. Not all rows give a size; the values are once, few, many and, for expanded clones, a class.

d_gene: .; v_gene: TRBV29-1; j_gene: TRBJ2-7; abundance: .; CDR3nt: TGCAGCGTCCACGGTGGGGCCCCCTCTCTGCAGCAGTACTTC; CDR3aa: CSVHGGAPSLQQYF
d_gene: TRBD1; v_gene: TRBV18; j_gene: TRBJ1-1; abundance: .; CDR3nt: TGTGCCAGCACAACTTCAGGGGGATCGAACACTGAAGCTTTCTTT; CDR3aa: CASTTSGGSNTEAFF
d_gene: TRBD1; v_gene: TRBV19; j_gene: TRBJ1-4; abundance: .; CDR3nt: TGTGCCACATCGACAGGGGGTAATGAAAAACTGTTTTTT; CDR3aa: CATSTGGNEKLFF
d_gene: .; v_gene: TRBV6-5; j_gene: TRBJ1-4; abundance: .; CDR3nt: TGTGCCAGCAGTCCACTGGGGGCGCATGAAAAACTGTTTTTT; CDR3aa: CASSPLGAHEKLFF
d_gene: TRBD1; v_gene: TRBV19; j_gene: TRBJ2-2; abundance: .; CDR3nt: TGTGCCAGTAGTCCCCGGGACAGGTCGAACACCGGGGAGCTGTTTTTT; CDR3aa: CASSPRDRSNTGELFF
d_gene: .; v_gene: TRBV2; j_gene: TRBJ1-1; abundance: .; CDR3nt: TGTGCCAGCAGTGAATCCCGGACTTACACTGAAGCTTTCTTT; CDR3aa: CASSESRTYTEAFF
d_gene: .; v_gene: TRBV6-4; j_gene: TRBJ2-2; abundance: .; CDR3nt: TGTGCCAGCAGCCCCGGGACAAAAAACACCGGGGAGCTGTTTTTT; CDR3aa: CASSPGTKNTGELFF
d_gene: .; v_gene: TRBV19; j_gene: TRBJ2-3; abundance: .; CDR3nt: TGTGCCAGTAGTAATTTGGGGGTCCCAGATACGCAGTATTTT; CDR3aa: CASSNLGVPDTQYF
d_gene: TRBD2; v_gene: TRBV2; j_gene: TRBJ2-7; abundance: .; CDR3nt: TGTGCCAGCAGAGGGGCGGGGGGACCCTACGAGCAGTACTTC; CDR3aa: CASRGAGGPYEQYF
d_gene: .; v_gene: TRBV20-1; j_gene: TRBJ1-6; abundance: .; CDR3nt: TGCAGTGCTAGTTACCCCCTCCACTTT; CDR3aa: CSASYPLHF
d_gene: .; v_gene: TRBV2; j_gene: TRBJ1-1; abundance: once; CDR3nt: TGTGCCAGCAGCCTTGGACAGAACACTGAAGCTTTCTTT; CDR3aa: CASSLGQNTEAFF
d_gene: .; v_gene: TRBV5-1; j_gene: TRBJ1-1; abundance: .; CDR3nt: TGCGCCAGCAGCTCGGCTAAGACACCGAACACTGAAGCTTTCTTT; CDR3aa: CASSSAKTPNTEAFF
d_gene: .; v_gene: TRBV19; j_gene: TRBJ1-6; abundance: .; CDR3nt: TGTGCCAGTAGTAACAGGGAGAATTCACCCCTCCACTTT; CDR3aa: CASSNRENSPLHF
d_gene: .; v_gene: TRBV4-2; j_gene: TRBJ1-4; abundance: .; CDR3nt: TGTGCCAGCAGCCGATACGACCGGACAACTAATGAAAAACTGTTTTTT; CDR3aa: CASSRYDRTTNEKLFF
d_gene: TRBD1; v_gene: TRBV4-3; j_gene: TRBJ1-2; abundance: .; CDR3nt: TGCGCCAGCAGCCAACACGGGACAGGCGACTATGGCTACACCTTC; CDR3aa: CASSQHGTGDYGYTF
d_gene: .; v_gene: TRBV28; j_gene: TRBJ2-5; abundance: .; CDR3nt: TGTGCCAGCAGACGGGGTAAGGAGACCCAGTACTTC; CDR3aa: CASRRGKETQYF
d_gene: TRBD2; v_gene: TRBV4-3; j_gene: TRBJ2-3; abundance: .; CDR3nt: TGCGCCAGCAGCCAAGGACTAGCCAGGGACGACCCGGATACGCAGTATTTT; CDR3aa: CASSQGLARDDPDTQYF
d_gene: .; v_gene: TRBV6-5; j_gene: TRBJ2-2; abundance: .; CDR3nt: TGTGCCAGCAGTCAGGAGACGAACACCGGGGAGCTGTTTTTT; CDR3aa: CASSQETNTGELFF
d_gene: .; v_gene: TRBV27; j_gene: TRBJ1-6; abundance: .; CDR3nt: TGTGCCAGCAGGTGGCAGGGATCCTCACCCCTCCACTTT; CDR3aa: CASRWQGSSPLHF